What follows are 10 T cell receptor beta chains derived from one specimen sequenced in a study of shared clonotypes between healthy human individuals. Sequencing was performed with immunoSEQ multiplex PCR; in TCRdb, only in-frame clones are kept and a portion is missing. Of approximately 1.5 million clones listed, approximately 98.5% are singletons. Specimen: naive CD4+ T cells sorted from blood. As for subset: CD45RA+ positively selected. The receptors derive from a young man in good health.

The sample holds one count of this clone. CDR3 residues: CASSVVRGRGELFF. For the CDR3, the DNA is TGTGCCAGCAGCGTAGTAAGGGGCAGGGGGGAGCTGTTTTTT. The rearrangement joins TRBV9 to TRBJ2-2; weak D call: TRBD1 (5 bases). The CDR3 extends over 14 amino acids. Germline CDR1 is SGDLS and CDR2 is YYNGEE. Trimming removed 0 bases from V and 8 bases from J, with 11 bases in between.

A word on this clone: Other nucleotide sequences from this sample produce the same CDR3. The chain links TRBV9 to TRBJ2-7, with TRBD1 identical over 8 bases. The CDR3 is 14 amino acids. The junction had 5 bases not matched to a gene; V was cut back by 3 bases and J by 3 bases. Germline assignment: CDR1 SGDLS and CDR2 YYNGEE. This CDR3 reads CASSAGQGGYEQYF. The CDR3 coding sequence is TGTGCCAGCAGCGCCGGACAGGGAGGCTACGAGCAGTACTTC.

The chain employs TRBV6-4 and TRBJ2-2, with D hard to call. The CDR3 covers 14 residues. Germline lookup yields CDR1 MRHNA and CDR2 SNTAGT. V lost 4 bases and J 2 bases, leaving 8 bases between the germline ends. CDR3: CASSVDLNTGELFF. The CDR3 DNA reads TGTGCCAGCAGTGTGGATTTAAACACCGGGGAGCTGTTTTTT.

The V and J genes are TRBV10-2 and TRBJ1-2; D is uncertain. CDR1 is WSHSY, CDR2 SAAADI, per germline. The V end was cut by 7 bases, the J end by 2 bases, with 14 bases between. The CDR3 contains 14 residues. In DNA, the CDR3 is TGCGCCAGCACCGAGGGTCTGGGAAACTATGGCTACACCTTC. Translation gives CASTEGLGNYGYTF.

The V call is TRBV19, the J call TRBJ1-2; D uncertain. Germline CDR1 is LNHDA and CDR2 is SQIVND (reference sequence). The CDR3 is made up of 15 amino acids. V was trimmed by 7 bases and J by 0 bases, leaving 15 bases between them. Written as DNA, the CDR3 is TGTGCCAGTATCCCCATCGGACGGGCTAACTATGGCTACACCTTC. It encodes CASIPIGRANYGYTF.

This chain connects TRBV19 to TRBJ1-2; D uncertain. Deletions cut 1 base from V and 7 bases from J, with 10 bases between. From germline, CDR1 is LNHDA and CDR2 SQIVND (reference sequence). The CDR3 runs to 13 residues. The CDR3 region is CASSIAKGGGYTF. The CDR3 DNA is TGTGCCAGTAGTATAGCCAAAGGAGGTGGCTACACCTTC.

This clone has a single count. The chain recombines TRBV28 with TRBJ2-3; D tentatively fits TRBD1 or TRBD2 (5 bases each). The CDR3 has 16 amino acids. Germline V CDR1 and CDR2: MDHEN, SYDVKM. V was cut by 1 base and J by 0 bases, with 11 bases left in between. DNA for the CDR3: TGTGCCAGCAGTTTATTTGGGGGACCCAGCACAGATACGCAGTATTTT. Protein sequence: CASSLFGGPSTDTQYF.

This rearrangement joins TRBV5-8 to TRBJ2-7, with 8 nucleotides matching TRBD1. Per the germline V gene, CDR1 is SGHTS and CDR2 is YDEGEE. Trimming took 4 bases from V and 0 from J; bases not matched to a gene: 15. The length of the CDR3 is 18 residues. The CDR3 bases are TGTGCCAGCAGCCCCGGAGGCGTCTGGACAGGGAGCTCCTACGAGCAGTACTTC. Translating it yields CASSPGGVWTGSSYEQYF.

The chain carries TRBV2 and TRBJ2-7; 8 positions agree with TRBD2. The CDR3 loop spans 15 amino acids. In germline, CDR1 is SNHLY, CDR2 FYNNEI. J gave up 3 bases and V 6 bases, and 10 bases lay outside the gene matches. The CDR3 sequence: CASSAPELADYEQYF. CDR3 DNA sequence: TGTGCCAGCAGCGCGCCGGAACTAGCGGACTACGAGCAGTACTTC.

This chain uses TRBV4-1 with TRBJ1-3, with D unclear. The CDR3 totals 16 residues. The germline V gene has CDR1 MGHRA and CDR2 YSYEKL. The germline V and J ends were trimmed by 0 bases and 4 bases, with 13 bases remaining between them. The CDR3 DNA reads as TGCGCCAGCAGCCAAGATAAGGGAACGGGCGGAAACACCATATATTTT. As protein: CASSQDKGTGGNTIYF.